These 32 T cell receptor beta chains were all obtained from the same sample, sequenced in a study of shared clonotypes between healthy human individuals (TCRdb year 2020). The library was made by the immunoSEQ multiplex PCR assay. The table was pulled from immuneACCESS by TCRdb, which kept in-frame rearrangements only. Such tables lose some clones; where checked, under half of the loss comes from unresolved V genes, and the rest has no known cause. The sample yields 1.5 million to 2.5 million clones; approximately 95% were counted once. The ten largest clones capture more than 0.95% of the sample. CD8 naive samples were obtained by positive selection for CCR7 among CD45RO-negative cells, yielding a CD45RA+CCR7+ population from which TemRA cells were excluded. The sequencing input was naive CD8+ T cells sorted from blood. This specimen's cell subset or site label, interpreted: CD45RA+CCR7+. The receptor set was obtained from a man between 18 and 35 years old in good health.

This rearrangement joins TRBV10-3 to TRBJ2-1; D is undetermined. CDR3 length: 12 residues. Looked up from germline, CDR1 is ENHRY and CDR2 is SYGVKD. V was cut by 3 bases and J by 2 bases, with 2 bases left in between. CDR3 nucleotide sequence: TGTGCCATCAGTGATCCCTACAATGAGCAGTTCTTC. Translated, it gives CAISDPYNEQFF.

The V and J genes are TRBV5-4 and TRBJ2-7; 11 nucleotides line up with TRBD2. The junction had 13 bases not matched to a gene; V was cut back by 5 bases and J by 0 bases. Germline V gene lookup returns CDR1 SGHNT and CDR2 YYREEE (reference sequence). This CDR3 is built from 18 residues. The CDR3 loop is CASRGTSGPGPISYEQYF. In DNA, the CDR3 is TGTGCCAGCAGGGGGACTAGCGGTCCCGGCCCCATCTCCTACGAGCAGTACTTC.

V is TRBV9 and J is TRBJ2-6, with TRBD2 matching 7 bases. This CDR3 is 17 amino acids long. V shed 3 bases and J 4 bases; nucleotides not matched to a gene: 10. Germline lookup yields CDR1 SGDLS and CDR2 YYNGEE. The CDR3 bases are TGTGCCAGCAGCGCCAGGGAGGGGATTTCCGGGGCCAACGTCCTGACTTTC. Its protein is CASSAREGISGANVLTF. Complete variable domain (other parts from reference TRBV9 and TRBJ2-6): DSGVTQTPKHLITATGQRVTLRCSPRSGDLSVYWYQQSLDQGLQFLIQYYNGEERAKGNILERFSAQQFPDLHSELNLSSLELGDSALYFCASSAREGISGANVLTFGAGSRLTVL.

This rearrangement joins TRBV6-1 to TRBJ2-7, with D unresolved. Germline CDR1 reads MNHNS; CDR2 reads SASEGT. The CDR3 is 14 amino acids. V lost 2 bases, J lost 0 bases, and 8 bases lay in between. The CDR3: CASSESPNSYEQYF. In nucleotides, the CDR3 is TGTGCCAGCAGTGAATCCCCGAACTCCTACGAGCAGTACTTC.

The rearrangement uses TRBV9 and TRBJ2-1, with D possibly TRBD1 on 5 matching bases. The germline CDR1 and CDR2 sequences are SGDLS and YYNGEE. The CDR3 loop spans 14 amino acids. With 4 bases removed from V and 7 bases from J, the gap between germline ends came to 15 bases. The CDR3 here is CASSPPAGQNEQFF. The DNA of the CDR3 is TGTGCCAGCAGCCCCCCGGCAGGGCAAAATGAGCAGTTCTTC. Filled out from reference TRBV9 and TRBJ2-1, the complete variable domain reads DSGVTQTPKHLITATGQRVTLRCSPRSGDLSVYWYQQSLDQGLQFLIQYYNGEERAKGNILERFSAQQFPDLHSELNLSSLELGDSALYFCASSPPAGQNEQFFGPGTRLTVL.

The chain is built from TRBV2 and TRBJ2-1, with 9 bases aligning to TRBD1. The length of the CDR3 is 11 residues. V was clipped by 11 bases and J by 7 bases; unmatched bases: 3. Germline V gene data show CDR1 as SNHLY and CDR2 as FYNNEI. CDR3 residues: CALQGANEQFF. CDR3 nucleotide sequence: TGTGCCCTACAGGGGGCGAATGAGCAGTTCTTC.

This chain uses TRBV6-6 with TRBJ2-5; TRBD1 might be the D (5 bases). Per the germline V gene, CDR1 is MNHNY and CDR2 is SVGAGI (reference sequence). V lost 3 bases to trimming and J lost 5 bases, with 10 bases between them. CDR3 length equals 13 residues. For the CDR3, the DNA is TGTGCCAGCAGTTATGTAGGGGTGGAGACCCAGTACTTC. This gives the protein CASSYVGVETQYF.

The chain is built from TRBV29-1 and TRBJ2-5, with 8 bases lining up with TRBD2. This CDR3 region has 16 residues. With V trimmed by 2 bases and J by 2 bases, 10 bases remained unmatched. In germline, CDR1 is SQVTM, CDR2 ANQGSEA. CDR3 protein: CSVESPGGVPQETQYF. CDR3 in DNA: TGCAGCGTTGAATCTCCCGGGGGGGTCCCACAAGAGACCCAGTACTTC.

The chain is built from TRBV6-5 and TRBJ1-1; no clear D. Trimming took off 2 bases at V and 0 bases at J, with 10 bases between the two ends. Germline V gives CDR1 MNHEY, CDR2 SVGAGI. The CDR3 has 15 residues. The CDR3, as DNA: TGTGCCAGCAGTTACGATCCGGACTTGAACACTGAAGCTTTCTTT. Protein sequence: CASSYDPDLNTEAFF.

The chain carries TRBV6-1 and TRBJ1-5; the match to TRBD1 covers 9 bases. Germline-derived CDR1 and CDR2 are MNHNS and SASEGT. The ends lost 4 bases at V and 7 bases at J; junction bases unmatched: 5. The CDR3 loop spans 14 amino acids. CDR3 bases: TGTGCCAGCAGTGGACGACAGGGGGGGCAGCCCCAGCATTTT. Encoded protein: CASSGRQGGQPQHF.

V is TRBV28 and J is TRBJ1-2, with D perhaps matching TRBD1 (5 bases). Germline lookup yields CDR1 MDHEN and CDR2 SYDVKM. The CDR3 loop spans 16 amino acids. V lost 2 bases and J lost 6, with 19 bases in between. CDR3 sequence: CASSLPGTATMDGYTF. CDR3 nucleotide sequence: TGTGCCAGCAGTTTACCGGGGACCGCTACTATGGATGGCTACACCTTC.

This chain connects TRBV7-9 to TRBJ2-1; 8 positions match TRBD2. V lost 7 bases, J lost 4 bases, and 6 bases stayed unmatched. There are 14 residues in the CDR3. Germline CDR1 SEHNR, CDR2 FQNEAQ (reference sequence). The CDR3 spells CASMDGGEYNEQFF. DNA for the CDR3: TGTGCCAGCATGGACGGGGGGGAATACAATGAGCAGTTCTTC.

The V gene is TRBV4-3, the J gene TRBJ2-3, with 11 bases matching TRBD2. Germline loops: CDR1 LGHNA, CDR2 YSLEER. This CDR3 contains 16 residues. V trimming: 0 bases; J trimming: 5 bases; junction bases outside the gene matches: 4. The CDR3 region has the DNA TGCGCCAGCAGCCAAGATAGCGGGAGGGGGGGAGATACGCAGTATTTT. Translating it yields CASSQDSGRGGDTQYF.

The chain is built from TRBV4-3 and TRBJ2-7, with D tentatively TRBD2 (6 bases). V was clipped by 0 bases and J by 2 bases, with 14 bases between them. Germline CDR1 reads LGHNA; CDR2 reads YSLEER. CDR3 size: 16 residues. CDR3: CASSQDDQEGPYEQYF. In DNA, the CDR3 is TGCGCCAGCAGCCAAGATGATCAGGAGGGCCCCTACGAGCAGTACTTC.

This chain joins TRBV6-1 and TRBJ2-7; D may match TRBD1 or TRBD2 (7 bases each). Germline V lookup: CDR1 MNHNS, CDR2 SASEGT. The CDR3 has 12 amino acids. The CDR3 reads CAAGGGTYEQYF. CDR3 sequence (DNA): TGTGCAGCAGGGGGGGGGACCTACGAGCAGTACTTC.

The chain uses TRBV7-9 and TRBJ1-1; TRBD1 agrees at 7 bases. This CDR3 comprises 14 residues. The germline V gene encodes CDR1 SEHNR and CDR2 FQNEAQ (reference sequence). Trimming took 7 bases from V and 1 from J; bases not matched to a gene: 6. Here the CDR3 reads CASTSDRTNTEAFF. CDR3 coding DNA: TGTGCCAGCACCTCGGACAGGACGAACACTGAAGCTTTCTTT.

This clone appeared once. The V and J genes are TRBV13 and TRBJ2-3; possible D gene TRBD2, 5 bases. Germline loops: CDR1 PRHDT, CDR2 FYEKMQ (reference sequence). This CDR3 has 15 residues. V was cut by 5 bases and J by 6 bases, with 18 bases left in between. The CDR3, as DNA: TGTGCCAGCAGCCCACGGACTTCACCACTGGATACGCAGTATTTT. Its translation: CASSPRTSPLDTQYF. Full variable domain (remainder filled in from reference TRBV13 and TRBJ2-3): AAGVIQSPRHLIKEKRETATLKCYPIPRHDTVYWYQQGPGQDPQFLISFYEKMQSDKGSIPDRFSAQQFSDYHSELNMSSLELGDSALYFCASSPRTSPLDTQYFGPGTRLTVL.

This clone was detected once. The CDR3 reads CASGGTQETQYF. CDR3 coding DNA: TGTGCCAGCGGGGGGACTCAAGAGACCCAGTACTTC. The V gene is TRBV6-1, the J gene TRBJ2-5; maybe TRBD2 (6 bases). Germline V gene data show CDR1 as MNHNS and CDR2 as SASEGT. This CDR3 comprises 12 residues. V was clipped by 8 bases and J by 2 bases, with 9 bases between them.

V is TRBV30 and J is TRBJ2-1; D remains unclear. The V gene lost 5 bases and the J gene lost 6 bases, with 5 bases spanning the gap. The V gene's germline CDR1 is GTSNPN and CDR2 SVGIG (reference sequence). The CDR3 loop spans 10 amino acids. The CDR3 here is CAWESNEQFF. The CDR3 bases are TGTGCCTGGGAGAGCAATGAGCAGTTCTTC. The full variable domain, with the rest looked up from reference TRBV30 and TRBJ2-1, is SQTIHQWPATLVQPVGSPLSLECTVEGTSNPNLYWYRQAAGRGLQLLFYSVGIGQISSEVPQNLSASRPQDRQFILSSKKLLLSDSGFYLCAWESNEQFFGPGTRLTVL.

V and J are TRBV27 and TRBJ2-2; D may match TRBD1 or TRBD2 (5 bases each). Germline values: CDR1 MNHEY, CDR2 SMNVEV (reference sequence). This CDR3 region has 14 residues. Trimming stripped 4 bases from V and 2 bases from J, with 8 bases between. In nucleotides, the CDR3 is TGTGCCAGCAGTTGGGGACCAAACACCGGGGAGCTGTTTTTT. It translates to CASSWGPNTGELFF.

The rearrangement links TRBV5-6 to TRBJ2-7; 7 nucleotides agree with TRBD2. The V and J ends lost 3 bases and 6 bases, in that order; junction bases with no gene match: 0. The length of the CDR3 is 11 residues. Germline values: CDR1 SGHDT, CDR2 YYEEEE. The DNA of the CDR3 is TGTGCCAGCAGCTGGGGGGGCGAGCAGTACTTC. It translates to CASSWGGEQYF.

The chain couples TRBV5-6 to TRBJ2-7; 10 bases map to TRBD2. After removal of 2 bases from V and 3 bases from J, the junction contained 5 bases not matched to a gene. This CDR3 spans 15 amino acids. Germline loops: CDR1 SGHDT, CDR2 YYEEEE. The CDR3 DNA sequence: TGTGCCAGCAGCTTTCCTAGCGGGGGATACTACGAGCAGTACTTC. Translation gives CASSFPSGGYYEQYF.

About this clone itself: Other nucleotide sequences from this sample produce the same CDR3. The CDR3 loop is CASKLAPAYEQYF. CDR3 in DNA: TGCGCCAGCAAGCTAGCGCCTGCCTACGAGCAGTACTTC. This chain connects TRBV10-2 to TRBJ2-7; tentatively, D is TRBD2 (6 bases). Germline V lookup: CDR1 WSHSY, CDR2 SAAADI. V lost 7 bases and J 2 bases, leaving 12 bases between the germline ends. The CDR3 consists of 13 residues.

This clone was recorded once. Other DNA variants within this sample encode the same CDR3. The chain employs TRBV7-9 and TRBJ2-7; tentatively, D is TRBD1 or TRBD2 (5 bases each). This CDR3 is 13 amino acids long. The germline CDR1 and CDR2 sequences are SEHNR and FQNEAQ (reference sequence). The ends were cut back, 4 bases at V and 4 bases at J, with 11 bases in the middle. CDR3 nucleotides: TGTGCCAGCAGCTGGGACGGCGGGTACGAGCAGTACTTC. This translates into CASSWDGGYEQYF.

The gene calls are TRBV6-6 and TRBJ1-5, with 7 bases identical to TRBD1. Germline lookup yields CDR1 MNHNY and CDR2 SVGAGI (reference sequence). Trimming took 4 bases from V and 2 from J; bases not matched to a gene: 2. The CDR3 runs 14 residues. For the CDR3, the DNA is TGTGCCAGCAGTTTCGGACAGGGCAATCAGCCCCAGCATTTT. Translating it yields CASSFGQGNQPQHF.

This clone was recorded only once. The V and J genes are TRBV5-6 and TRBJ2-4, with D possibly TRBD1 on 6 matching bases. Germline-derived CDR1 and CDR2 are SGHDT and YYEEEE. The CDR3 extends over 17 amino acids. V lost 3 bases and J 5 bases, leaving 21 bases between the germline ends. For the CDR3, the DNA is TGTGCCAGCAGCTACCCCACGATAGGACAGTTCCAAAACATTCAGTACTTC. It translates to CASSYPTIGQFQNIQYF.

The chain joins TRBV27 to TRBJ2-7; maybe TRBD2 (7 bases). Germline V gives CDR1 MNHEY, CDR2 SMNVEV (reference sequence). The CDR3 consists of 14 residues. The V and J ends lost 7 bases and 7 bases respectively, with 20 bases between them. The CDR3 region is CASTPIGGGGEQYF. The CDR3, as DNA: TGTGCCAGCACCCCAATAGGAGGGGGAGGGGAGCAGTACTTC.

V usage is TRBV6-5 and J usage is TRBJ2-2; unclear D gene. V was shortened by 5 bases and J by 0 bases, with 10 bases between the two germline ends. Germline V lookup: CDR1 MNHEY, CDR2 SVGAGI. The CDR3 extends over 15 amino acids. Here the CDR3 reads CASSQIRANTGELFF. As DNA, the CDR3 is TGTGCCAGCAGTCAAATAAGAGCGAACACCGGGGAGCTGTTTTTT.

V is TRBV5-4 and J is TRBJ2-1; no clear D gene. CDR1 is SGHNT and CDR2 is YYREEE in the germline V gene (reference sequence). V gave up 7 bases and J gave up 0 bases, with 11 bases separating them. This CDR3 spans 14 amino acids. The chain's CDR3 is CASELAGSYNEQFF. Here the CDR3 DNA reads TGTGCCAGCGAGTTGGCAGGCTCCTACAATGAGCAGTTCTTC.

This chain uses TRBV27 with TRBJ2-7; D is possibly TRBD1 or TRBD2 (5 bases each). Germline CDR1 MNHEY, CDR2 SMNVEV (reference sequence). Trimming took off 2 bases at V and 6 bases at J, with 11 bases between the two ends. This CDR3 is 13 amino acids long. CDR3 residues: CASSLEGLREQYF. CDR3 bases: TGTGCCAGCAGTTTAGAGGGGTTACGCGAGCAGTACTTC.

The V call is TRBV19, the J call TRBJ1-5; the D gene is possibly TRBD1 (6 bases). The V end was cut by 6 bases, the J end by 6 bases, with 21 bases between. Germline-derived CDR1 and CDR2 are LNHDA and SQIVND (reference sequence). The CDR3 covers 16 residues. CDR3 in amino acids: CASSLRDTLLIQPQHF. For the CDR3, the DNA is TGTGCCAGTAGCCTAAGGGACACCCTGCTTATTCAGCCCCAGCATTTT.

The rearrangement links TRBV29-1 to TRBJ2-7; tentative D call: TRBD2 (6 bases). The V gene lost 5 bases and the J gene lost 3 bases, with 17 bases spanning the gap. Germline CDR1 SQVTM, CDR2 ANQGSEA. This CDR3 spans 14 amino acids. DNA of the CDR3: TGCAGCGTTCCCTCGTCGACTAGTCTCTACGAGCAGTACTTC. This translates into CSVPSSTSLYEQYF.